This is a list of T cell receptor beta chains from one sample in a study of shared clonotypes between healthy human individuals. Method: immunoSEQ multiplex PCR; TCRdb's copy keeps in-frame clones and lacks some. The sample gives millions of clones, 85% to 95% of which show up once; 0.13% is in the top ten. Source material: naive CD4+ T cells sorted from blood. These receptors all come from a man younger than 35 in good health. Both conserved end residues are part of each CDR3. Each record gives: clone size, J gene, V gene, D gene, CDR3 DNA, CDR3 protein. The D gene is left open where the match is weak. Size tells how often a clone was seen (once, few, many) or the class of an expanded clone, and some rows leave it out.

clone_size: .
j_call: TRBJ1-1
v_call: TRBV7-2
d_call: TRBD1
cdr3_nt: TGTGCCAGCAGCTTTCGACAGGGGGACACTGAAGCTTTCTTT
cdr3_aa: CASSFRQGDTEAFF

clone_size: .
j_call: TRBJ2-7
v_call: TRBV7-9
d_call: .
cdr3_nt: TGTGCCAGCGGGCTTACAGGGACCGACGAGCAGTACTTC
cdr3_aa: CASGLTGTDEQYF

clone_size: .
j_call: TRBJ2-2
v_call: TRBV4-3
d_call: .
cdr3_nt: TGCGCCAGCAGTATTCCCGGGGAGCTGTTTTTT
cdr3_aa: CASSIPGELFF

clone_size: .
j_call: TRBJ1-2
v_call: TRBV27
d_call: .
cdr3_nt: TGTGCCAGCAGTTTATCATCAGCTTTAAGGGGCTACACCTTC
cdr3_aa: CASSLSSALRGYTF

clone_size: .
j_call: TRBJ2-5
v_call: TRBV27
d_call: TRBD2
cdr3_nt: TGTGCCAGCAGACCCGGGACTAGCGGGAGGTTAGGGACCCAGTACTTC
cdr3_aa: CASRPGTSGRLGTQYF

clone_size: once
j_call: TRBJ1-4
v_call: TRBV4-1
d_call: TRBD1
cdr3_nt: TGCGCCAGCAGCCAAGACCCAGGGGGTTTTTCTGAAAAACTGTTTTTT
cdr3_aa: CASSQDPGGFSEKLFF

clone_size: .
j_call: TRBJ1-4
v_call: TRBV9
d_call: .
cdr3_nt: TGTGCCAGCAGCGTAGGGGGCTATAATGAAAAACTGTTTTTT
cdr3_aa: CASSVGGYNEKLFF

clone_size: once
j_call: TRBJ2-2
v_call: TRBV9
d_call: TRBD1
cdr3_nt: TGTGCCAGCAGCGTAGAAGCAGGGGGCATCAGCGGGGAGCTGTTTTTT
cdr3_aa: CASSVEAGGISGELFF

clone_size: once
j_call: TRBJ2-6
v_call: TRBV6-6
d_call: .
cdr3_nt: TGTGCCAGCAGTCCCGGGCTAGCTGGGGCCAACGTCCTGACTTTC
cdr3_aa: CASSPGLAGANVLTF

clone_size: .
j_call: TRBJ1-5
v_call: TRBV2
d_call: .
cdr3_nt: TGTGCCAGCAGGCAGGGTTATAGCAATCAGCCCCAGCATTTT
cdr3_aa: CASRQGYSNQPQHF

clone_size: .
j_call: TRBJ1-4
v_call: TRBV27
d_call: TRBD1
cdr3_nt: TGTGCCAGCAGTTCCTACGGGACAGGGGGCGAAAAACTGTTTTTT
cdr3_aa: CASSSYGTGGEKLFF

clone_size: .
j_call: TRBJ2-1
v_call: TRBV27
d_call: .
cdr3_nt: TGTGCCAGCAGTTCCGTTGTGGGCCCGACCTCCAAGTTCTTC
cdr3_aa: CASSSVVGPTSKFF

clone_size: .
j_call: TRBJ2-3
v_call: TRBV4-1
d_call: .
cdr3_nt: TGCGCCAGCAGCCAAGATCAGGCGTTCGCAGATACGCAGTATTTT
cdr3_aa: CASSQDQAFADTQYF

clone_size: .
j_call: TRBJ2-2
v_call: TRBV11-2
d_call: .
cdr3_nt: TGTGCCAGCAGCGACGGACGGAAGAACACCGGGGAGCTGTTTTTT
cdr3_aa: CASSDGRKNTGELFF

clone_size: .
j_call: TRBJ1-6
v_call: TRBV18
d_call: .
cdr3_nt: TGTGCCAGCCCAATCAGGGGCTTAATGCCCCACTATAATTCACCCCTCCACTTT
cdr3_aa: CASPIRGLMPHYNSPLHF

clone_size: .
j_call: TRBJ2-7
v_call: TRBV9
d_call: .
cdr3_nt: TGTGCCAGCAGCTCAGGAGGGACAGTGGGCTACGAGCAGTACTTC
cdr3_aa: CASSSGGTVGYEQYF

clone_size: once
j_call: TRBJ2-3
v_call: TRBV5-4
d_call: .
cdr3_nt: TGTGCCAGCAGCTTGGGGGGACCGAGCACAGATACGCAGTATTTT
cdr3_aa: CASSLGGPSTDTQYF

clone_size: .
j_call: TRBJ1-5
v_call: TRBV19
d_call: .
cdr3_nt: TGTGCCAGTAGTATAAAGGGGGGTGGCAGAGACTATAGCAATCAGCCCCAGCATTTT
cdr3_aa: CASSIKGGGRDYSNQPQHF

clone_size: .
j_call: TRBJ1-2
v_call: TRBV7-2
d_call: .
cdr3_nt: TGTGCCAGCAGCTTATCAGGGATTGGCTACACCTTC
cdr3_aa: CASSLSGIGYTF

clone_size: .
j_call: TRBJ2-5
v_call: TRBV15
d_call: .
cdr3_nt: TGTGCCACCAGCAGAGCCAACAGTTTCCAAGAGACCCAGTACTTC
cdr3_aa: CATSRANSFQETQYF

clone_size: .
j_call: TRBJ2-7
v_call: TRBV5-4
d_call: TRBD2
cdr3_nt: TGTGCCAGCAGCCTTAACCTAGCGGGGGGCCCCTACGAGCAGTACTTC
cdr3_aa: CASSLNLAGGPYEQYF

clone_size: .
j_call: TRBJ1-3
v_call: TRBV6-1
d_call: .
cdr3_nt: TGTGCCAGCAGTGAAACACGGACTGGAAACACCATATATTTT
cdr3_aa: CASSETRTGNTIYF

clone_size: once
j_call: TRBJ2-1
v_call: TRBV7-2
d_call: .
cdr3_nt: TGTGCCAGCAGTCAGGAGATCAATGAGCAGTTCTTC
cdr3_aa: CASSQEINEQFF

clone_size: .
j_call: TRBJ2-4
v_call: TRBV10-1
d_call: TRBD2
cdr3_nt: TGCGCCAAAGAGGACGGGAGGTCTGCCAAAAACATTCAGTACTTC
cdr3_aa: CAKEDGRSAKNIQYF

clone_size: .
j_call: TRBJ2-7
v_call: TRBV28
d_call: TRBD1
cdr3_nt: TGTGCCAGCAGTGGGACAGGGGGCCATTCCTACGAGCAGTACTTC
cdr3_aa: CASSGTGGHSYEQYF

clone_size: .
j_call: TRBJ1-3
v_call: TRBV19
d_call: .
cdr3_nt: TGTGCCAGTAGTATAGGACTTCCGGGCTTCTCCCCTGGAAACACCATATATTTT
cdr3_aa: CASSIGLPGFSPGNTIYF

clone_size: .
j_call: TRBJ2-1
v_call: TRBV7-9
d_call: .
cdr3_nt: TGTGCCAGCAGCTTGGTCTCGGGACTCACTAAAAGCTCCTACAATGAGCAGTTCTTC
cdr3_aa: CASSLVSGLTKSSYNEQFF

clone_size: once
j_call: TRBJ2-7
v_call: TRBV25-1
d_call: .
cdr3_nt: TGTGCCAGCAGTGAATGGGCAGGTAACTACGAGCAGTACTTC
cdr3_aa: CASSEWAGNYEQYF

clone_size: .
j_call: TRBJ1-6
v_call: TRBV6-1
d_call: .
cdr3_nt: TGTGCCAGCAGTCAGCTTCGGGCCCTCCACTTT
cdr3_aa: CASSQLRALHF

clone_size: .
j_call: TRBJ2-7
v_call: TRBV7-8
d_call: TRBD2
cdr3_nt: TGTGCCAGCAGCGTCCATAGGGTGGGGCTAGCGGCCCGCCTTAGCTCCTACGAGCAGTACTTC
cdr3_aa: CASSVHRVGLAARLSSYEQYF

clone_size: .
j_call: TRBJ2-7
v_call: TRBV12-5
d_call: TRBD2
cdr3_nt: TGTGCTAGTGGTTCCCATATGAGCGGGAGAGGGAGCGAGCAGTACTTC
cdr3_aa: CASGSHMSGRGSEQYF

clone_size: .
j_call: TRBJ1-6
v_call: TRBV5-1
d_call: TRBD1
cdr3_nt: TGCGCCAGCAGCTTGATGGAGGGGGCAAATTCACCCCTCCACTTT
cdr3_aa: CASSLMEGANSPLHF

clone_size: .
j_call: TRBJ2-3
v_call: TRBV27
d_call: .
cdr3_nt: TGTGCCAGCAGTTTACGGGAAGGTACGCAGTATTTT
cdr3_aa: CASSLREGTQYF

clone_size: .
j_call: TRBJ2-2
v_call: TRBV10-2
d_call: .
cdr3_nt: TGCGCCAGCCGAACGGGACTTTACACCGGGGAGCTGTTTTTT
cdr3_aa: CASRTGLYTGELFF

clone_size: .
j_call: TRBJ2-7
v_call: TRBV5-1
d_call: .
cdr3_nt: TGCGCCAGCAGCTCGGGCACAGGGCTCTACGAGCAGTACTTC
cdr3_aa: CASSSGTGLYEQYF

clone_size: .
j_call: TRBJ2-7
v_call: TRBV5-1
d_call: .
cdr3_nt: TGCGCCAGCAGCTTGGCCGGCAGATACGAGCAGTACTTC
cdr3_aa: CASSLAGRYEQYF

clone_size: .
j_call: TRBJ1-5
v_call: TRBV7-2
d_call: TRBD1
cdr3_nt: TGTGCCAGCAGCCCAGGGGGGGACAGGGTTCGGTCCCAGCATTTT
cdr3_aa: CASSPGGDRVRSQHF

clone_size: .
j_call: TRBJ2-3
v_call: TRBV4-1
d_call: TRBD2
cdr3_nt: TGCGCCAGCAGCCAACCTAGCGGGGGCTCAGATACGCAGTATTTT
cdr3_aa: CASSQPSGGSDTQYF

clone_size: .
j_call: TRBJ2-7
v_call: TRBV5-1
d_call: .
cdr3_nt: TGCGCCAGCAGCTTGCGAGCCACCCCGGCCGAGCAGTACTTC
cdr3_aa: CASSLRATPAEQYF

clone_size: .
j_call: TRBJ2-6
v_call: TRBV5-4
d_call: .
cdr3_nt: TGTGCCAGCAGCTATGACAGGTCCTCTGGGGCCAACGTCCTGACTTTC
cdr3_aa: CASSYDRSSGANVLTF

clone_size: .
j_call: TRBJ2-7
v_call: TRBV5-8
d_call: .
cdr3_nt: TGTGCCAGCAGCATGGCGGGGCCCGTGAGCTCCTACGAGCAGTACTTC
cdr3_aa: CASSMAGPVSSYEQYF

clone_size: once
j_call: TRBJ2-7
v_call: TRBV5-1
d_call: TRBD1
cdr3_nt: TGCGCCAGCAGCCCTGGACAGGCCAAGGGGTACGAGCAGTACTTC
cdr3_aa: CASSPGQAKGYEQYF